These 23 T cell receptor beta chains share one sample of origin, sequenced in a study of CD4+ T cells in melanoma. Data came from immunoSEQ multiplex PCR; TCRdb stores just in-frame clones and leaves some out. Of about 21,000 clones in the sample, around 79% were seen once. The sequenced sample was cells from a culture (not recorded whether cultured in vitro). The source of these receptors is a human donor with melanoma.

The chain carries TRBV7-2 and TRBJ2-3; D perhaps matches TRBD2 (6 bases). The length of the CDR3 is 14 residues. Germline loops: CDR1 SGHTA, CDR2 FQGNSA. Trimming stripped 1 base from V and 4 bases from J, with 9 bases between. CDR3: CASSLGGGSDTQYF. The CDR3 DNA sequence: TGTGCCAGCAGCTTAGGCGGAGGGTCAGATACGCAGTATTTT.

This sequence joins TRBV18 and TRBJ2-6, with 11 bases identical to TRBD1. After removal of 9 bases from V and 0 bases from J, the junction contained 1 base not matched to a gene. The germline CDR1 and CDR2 sequences are KGHSH and LQKENI. The CDR3 length is 15 residues. The CDR3 protein is CASGQGASGANVLTF. The CDR3 nucleotides are TGTGCCAGTGGACAGGGGGCCTCTGGGGCCAACGTCCTGACTTTC. Looking up the rest from reference TRBV18 and TRBJ2-6 gives the full variable domain: NAGVMQNPRHLVRRRGQEARLRCSPMKGHSHVYWYRQLPEEGLKFMVYLQKENIIDESGMPKERFSAEFPKEGPSILRIQQVVRGDSAAYFCASGQGASGANVLTFGAGSRLTVL.

This clone was recorded once. The V and J genes are TRBV19 and TRBJ1-1; 7 nucleotides agree with TRBD1. Trimming cost V 3 bases and J 10 bases; bases outside gene matches: 11. Germline lookup yields CDR1 LNHDA and CDR2 SQIVND (reference sequence). The CDR3 has 14 amino acids. The CDR3 spells CASSIAGTDSGAFF. The CDR3 DNA reads as TGTGCCAGTAGTATCGCCGGGACAGACTCTGGAGCTTTCTTT.

The CDR3 here is CASSYSGVSNEKLFF. In DNA, the CDR3 is TGTGCCAGCAGTTACTCAGGGGTGTCTAATGAAAAACTGTTTTTT. The chain carries TRBV6-5 and TRBJ1-4; D possibly corresponds to TRBD1 (5 bases). V lost 0 bases, J lost 3 bases, and 8 bases lay in between. CDR3 length: 15 residues. Germline CDR1 MNHEY, CDR2 SVGAGI.

This clone appeared a single time. This chain links TRBV6-1 with TRBJ2-5; TRBD2 matches 14 bases. The CDR3 contains 15 residues. The junction had 7 bases not matched to a gene; V was cut back by 6 bases and J by 7 bases. Looked up from germline, CDR1 is MNHNS and CDR2 is SASEGT. The CDR3 DNA reads TGTGCCAGCAGAGGACTAGCGGGGGGAATGGTGACCCAGTACTTC. It is translated as CASRGLAGGMVTQYF.

V and J are TRBV29-1 and TRBJ1-1; D not resolved. V shed 1 base and J shed 7 bases, with 10 bases lying between them. The germline gives CDR1 SQVTM, CDR2 ANQGSEA. This CDR3 contains 12 residues. CDR3 in DNA: TGCAGCGTTGAAGTGCTCGGGCTTGAAGCTTTCTTT. Translation: CSVEVLGLEAFF.

The chain carries TRBV4-2 and TRBJ1-5; D is uncertain. In germline, CDR1 is LGHNA, CDR2 YNFKEQ. V gave up 0 bases and J gave up 9 bases, with 9 bases separating them. The CDR3 totals 13 residues. The CDR3 is CASSQDPGAPQHF. The DNA for the CDR3 is TGTGCCAGCAGCCAAGATCCGGGAGCGCCCCAGCATTTT.

The chain carries TRBV6-5 and TRBJ1-6; D not certain. With 3 bases removed from V and 0 bases from J, the gap between germline ends came to 9 bases. CDR3 length: 16 residues. The V gene's germline CDR1 is MNHEY and CDR2 SVGAGI. The CDR3 loop is CASSYKYSSYNSPLHF. In DNA form, the CDR3 reads TGTGCCAGCAGTTATAAGTATAGCTCCTATAATTCACCCCTCCACTTT.

As to this clone: Other DNA sequences within the sample encode an identical CDR3. This chain uses TRBV5-4 with TRBJ2-3, with 10 bases that match TRBD2. This CDR3 spans 17 amino acids. Unmatched junction bases numbered 11, after V lost 5 bases and J lost 2 bases. The germline V gene encodes CDR1 SGHNT and CDR2 YYREEE (reference sequence). CDR3 DNA: TGTGCCAGCAGTCCCAAATTACTAGCGGGGATCACAGATACGCAGTATTTT. Its protein product is CASSPKLLAGITDTQYF.

This chain uses TRBV5-6 with TRBJ1-2; 9 bases agree with TRBD1. Germline V gives CDR1 SGHDT, CDR2 YYEEEE. This CDR3 has 15 amino acids. Germline trimming cut 1 base from V and 7 bases from J; bases unmatched to any gene: 8. The CDR3 reads CASSLTGGGYGGYTF. As DNA, the CDR3 is TGTGCCAGCAGCTTGACAGGGGGCGGCTATGGTGGCTACACCTTC.

V gene TRBV7-8 combines with J gene TRBJ2-7; weak D call: TRBD2 (7 bases). V was trimmed by 0 bases and J by 3 bases, leaving 15 bases between them. Germline CDR1 SGHVS, CDR2 FQNEAQ. CDR3 length: 16 amino acids. The CDR3 nucleotides read TGTGCCAGCAGCTTAGCGCGGGTGGGAGGGGGCTACGAGCAGTACTTC. Protein: CASSLARVGGGYEQYF.

CDR3 in amino acids: CAWSRDSLFGNTIYF. The DNA of the CDR3 is TGTGCCTGGAGTCGTGACAGTTTGTTTGGAAACACCATATATTTT. The gene calls are TRBV30 and TRBJ1-3, with a tentative D call TRBD1 (5 bases). V shed 2 bases and J shed 3 bases, with 14 bases lying between them. The CDR3 runs to 15 residues. The germline V gene has CDR1 GTSNPN and CDR2 SVGIG (reference sequence).

This clone was seen a handful of times. This sequence joins TRBV5-4 and TRBJ1-3, with TRBD1 as a possible D gene (5 bases). Per the germline V gene, CDR1 is SGHNT and CDR2 is YYREEE (reference sequence). The germline V and J ends were trimmed by 2 bases and 0 bases, with 12 bases remaining between them. This CDR3 region has 16 residues. The CDR3 loop reads CASSFRGRISGNTIYF. The CDR3 DNA sequence: TGTGCCAGCAGCTTTAGGGGACGGATCTCTGGAAACACCATATATTTT.

V gene TRBV2 combines with J gene TRBJ1-2; D is undetermined. Between the trimmed V and J ends, which lost 1 base and 4 bases, there was a span of 10 bases. Germline V gene data show CDR1 as SNHLY and CDR2 as FYNNEI. CDR3 size: 14 residues. CDR3 sequence reads: CASSEGSSLYGYTF. For the CDR3, the DNA is TGTGCCAGCAGTGAAGGGTCCTCACTCTATGGCTACACCTTC.

This rearrangement joins TRBV19 to TRBJ2-1, with D unresolved. The CDR3 is 12 residues long. Germline V CDR1 and CDR2: LNHDA, SQIVND (reference sequence). V lost 5 bases, J lost 9 bases, and 11 bases lay in between. This CDR3 is CASSAKGGEQFF. The CDR3 DNA is TGTGCCAGTAGTGCCAAGGGCGGTGAGCAGTTCTTC.

The chain joins TRBV5-1 to TRBJ2-5; TRBD1 is a possible D gene (6 bases). Trimming left V 0 bases short and J 3 bases short, with 12 bases between. Germline-derived CDR1 and CDR2 are SGHRS and YFSETQ. This CDR3 spans 15 amino acids. CDR3 sequence reads: CASSLAWAGEETQYF. CDR3 bases: TGCGCCAGCAGCTTGGCTTGGGCAGGGGAAGAGACCCAGTACTTC.

The rearrangement links TRBV9 to TRBJ1-3; D gene ambiguous. In germline, CDR1 is SGDLS, CDR2 YYNGEE. Trimming left V 4 bases short and J 4 bases short, with 15 bases between. This CDR3 spans 15 amino acids. The chain's CDR3 is CASSSLDGGGNTIYF. The DNA for the CDR3 is TGTGCCAGCAGCTCCCTTGACGGAGGGGGAAACACCATATATTTT.

The chain has TRBV7-8 and TRBJ2-2; D unclear. The CDR3 is made up of 13 amino acids. Per the germline V gene, CDR1 is SGHVS and CDR2 is FQNEAQ. Trimming pared 2 bases from V and 5 bases from J, leaving 6 bases between. The CDR3 sequence is CASSLLRTGELFF. Written as DNA, the CDR3 is TGTGCCAGCAGCTTACTCCGGACCGGGGAGCTGTTTTTT.

This clone was observed a few times. The chain combines TRBV19 with TRBJ2-5; 9 bases are a match to TRBD1. V was clipped by 6 bases and J by 5 bases; unmatched bases: 13. Looked up from germline, CDR1 is LNHDA and CDR2 is SQIVND (reference sequence). The CDR3 loop spans 16 amino acids. DNA for the CDR3: TGTGCCAGTAGCCAGACGGACAGGGGATTTTTGGAGACCCAGTACTTC. This codes for CASSQTDRGFLETQYF.

V gene TRBV11-2 combines with J gene TRBJ2-5; 7 nucleotides line up with TRBD1. V dropped 5 bases and J dropped 2; count of bases not matched to a gene: 8. The CDR3 runs to 15 residues. CDR1 SGHAT and CDR2 FQNNGV come from the germline V gene. Here the CDR3 reads CASSHGTVGQETQYF. As DNA, the CDR3 is TGTGCCAGCAGCCACGGGACAGTGGGACAAGAGACCCAGTACTTC.

The rearrangement joins TRBV15 to TRBJ2-2; D possibly corresponds to TRBD2 (7 bases). Germline V gene data show CDR1 as LNHNV and CDR2 as YYDKDF (reference sequence). The CDR3 is 16 amino acids. V was shortened by 0 bases and J by 5 bases, with 13 bases between the two germline ends. DNA of the CDR3: TGTGCCACCAGCAGAGATAGAAAGGGGGGGACCGGGGAGCTGTTTTTT. It is translated as CATSRDRKGGTGELFF.

V is TRBV18 and J is TRBJ1-4, with a weak D call TRBD1 (6 bases). V was cut by 3 bases and J by 8 bases, with 16 bases left in between. The CDR3 is made up of 15 amino acids. Germline V gives CDR1 KGHSH, CDR2 LQKENI. In nucleotides, the CDR3 is TGTGCCAGCTCACCCCAGCGGGGGGCAGGGGAAAAACTGTTTTTT. This gives the protein CASSPQRGAGEKLFF.

The chain employs TRBV7-6 and TRBJ2-7; 7 bases line up with TRBD1. The trim removed 3 bases at V and 3 bases at J, leaving 8 bases unmatched. Germline CDR1 is SGHVS and CDR2 is FNYEAQ. The CDR3 covers 15 residues. For the CDR3, the DNA is TGTGCCAGCAGCTTGGCCGGGACAGAGAACTACGAGCAGTACTTC. It translates to CASSLAGTENYEQYF.